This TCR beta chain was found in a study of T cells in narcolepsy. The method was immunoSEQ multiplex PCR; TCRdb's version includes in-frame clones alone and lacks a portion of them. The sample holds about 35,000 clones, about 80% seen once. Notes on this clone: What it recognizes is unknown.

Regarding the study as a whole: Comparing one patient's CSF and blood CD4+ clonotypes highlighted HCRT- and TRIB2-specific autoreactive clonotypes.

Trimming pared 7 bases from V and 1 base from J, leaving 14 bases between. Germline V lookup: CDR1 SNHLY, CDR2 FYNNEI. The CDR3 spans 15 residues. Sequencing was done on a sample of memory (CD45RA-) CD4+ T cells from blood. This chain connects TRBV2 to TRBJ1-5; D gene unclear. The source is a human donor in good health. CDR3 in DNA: TGTGCCAGCAATGAGGCGTTGGGGAGCAATCAGCCCCAGCATTTT. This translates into CASNEALGSNQPQHF.